The entry below describes one TCR beta chain. The antigen is undetermined. If patients had autoimmune disease history or systemic immunosuppression, they were excluded. This specimen comes from a study of OX40 agonist ivuxolimab in advanced cancers. Study background: Therapy given before enrollment (anti-PD-1, anti-PD-L1 or anti-CTLA-4) was allowed, and under 45% had some.

Whole-study findings and limits: At doses 0.1 to 3.0 mg/kg, CD4+ and CD8+ clones expanded. Average numbers of expanded clones were greater in CD8+ T cells than in CD4+.

Measured with immunoSEQ multiplex PCR; TCRdb has only the in-frame clones, and not every one. The sample consists of about 30,000 clones, 75% to 90% of them appearing once. Germline values: CDR1 SGHTA, CDR2 FQGNSA. V shed 9 bases and J shed 1 base, with 19 bases lying between them. This CDR3 is built from 16 residues. The receptor comes from an adult with an advanced solid tumor such as melanoma, head and neck, liver or kidney cancer. V and J are TRBV7-2 and TRBJ2-1; D ambiguous. Sequencing used CD4+ or CD8+ T cells sorted from blood, obtained in a trial of the OX40 agonist ivuxolimab. The DNA for the CDR3 is TGTGCCAGTAAAGCTGATACGTGGGATTCCTACAATGAGCAGTTCTTC. Its protein product is CASKADTWDSYNEQFF.